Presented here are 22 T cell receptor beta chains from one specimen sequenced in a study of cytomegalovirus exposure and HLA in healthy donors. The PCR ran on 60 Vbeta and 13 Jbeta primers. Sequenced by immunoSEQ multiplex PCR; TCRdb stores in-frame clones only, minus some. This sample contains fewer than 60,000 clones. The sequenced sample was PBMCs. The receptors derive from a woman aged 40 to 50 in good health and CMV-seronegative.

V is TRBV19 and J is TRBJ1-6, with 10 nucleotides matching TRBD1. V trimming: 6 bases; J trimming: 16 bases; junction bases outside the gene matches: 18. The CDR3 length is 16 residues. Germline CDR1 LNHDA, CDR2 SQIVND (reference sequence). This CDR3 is CASRRAGQGPISDLHF. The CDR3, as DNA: TGTGCCAGTAGAAGGGCGGGACAGGGGCCTATTAGTGATCTCCACTTT.

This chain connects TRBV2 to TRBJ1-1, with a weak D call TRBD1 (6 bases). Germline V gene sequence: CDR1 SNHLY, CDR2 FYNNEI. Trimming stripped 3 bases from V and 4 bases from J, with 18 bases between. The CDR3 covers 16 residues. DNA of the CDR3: TGTGCCAGCAGTGACCCGGGGGGCGGTGGGGGCACTGAAGCTTTCTTT. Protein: CASSDPGGGGGTEAFF.

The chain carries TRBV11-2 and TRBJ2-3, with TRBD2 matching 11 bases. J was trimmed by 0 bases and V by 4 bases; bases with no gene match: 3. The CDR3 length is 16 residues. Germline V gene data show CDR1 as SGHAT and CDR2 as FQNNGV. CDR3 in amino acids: CASSYASGGSTDTQYF. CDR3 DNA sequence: TGTGCCAGCAGCTATGCTAGCGGGGGGAGCACAGATACGCAGTATTTT.

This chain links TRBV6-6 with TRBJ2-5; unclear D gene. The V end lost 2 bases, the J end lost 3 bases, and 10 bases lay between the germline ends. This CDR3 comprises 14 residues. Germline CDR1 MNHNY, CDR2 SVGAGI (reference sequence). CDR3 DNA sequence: TGTGCCAGCAGTTACCCCGACAAGGAAGAGACCCAGTACTTC. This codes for CASSYPDKEETQYF.

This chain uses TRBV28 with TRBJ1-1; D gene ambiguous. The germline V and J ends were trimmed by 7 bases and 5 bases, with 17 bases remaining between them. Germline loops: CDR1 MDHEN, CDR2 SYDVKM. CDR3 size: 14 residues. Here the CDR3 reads CASTPLGGETEAFF. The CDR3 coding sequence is TGTGCCAGCACCCCATTAGGAGGAGAGACTGAAGCTTTCTTT.

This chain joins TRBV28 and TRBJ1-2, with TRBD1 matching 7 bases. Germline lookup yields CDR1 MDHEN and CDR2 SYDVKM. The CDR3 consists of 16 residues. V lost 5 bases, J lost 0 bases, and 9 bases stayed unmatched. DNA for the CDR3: TGTGCCAGCAGTCCCGGCGGGACAGTAGCTAACTATGGCTACACCTTC. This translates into CASSPGGTVANYGYTF.

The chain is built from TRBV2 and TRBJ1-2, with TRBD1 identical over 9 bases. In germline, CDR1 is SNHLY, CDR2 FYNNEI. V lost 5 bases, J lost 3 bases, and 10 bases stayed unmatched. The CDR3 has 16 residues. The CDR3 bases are TGTGCCAGCAGTTTATCCCGACAGGGGGAGGACTATGGCTACACCTTC. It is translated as CASSLSRQGEDYGYTF.

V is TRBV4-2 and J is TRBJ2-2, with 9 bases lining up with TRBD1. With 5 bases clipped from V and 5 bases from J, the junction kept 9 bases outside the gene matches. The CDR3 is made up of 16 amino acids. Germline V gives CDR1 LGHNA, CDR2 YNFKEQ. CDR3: CASSRPPGQGTGELFF. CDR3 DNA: TGTGCCAGCAGCAGACCACCGGGACAGGGAACCGGGGAGCTGTTTTTT.

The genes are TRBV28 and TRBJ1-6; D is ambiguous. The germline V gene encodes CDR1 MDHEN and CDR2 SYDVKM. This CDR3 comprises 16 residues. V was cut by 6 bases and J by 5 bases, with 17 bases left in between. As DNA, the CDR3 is TGTGCCAGCAGCTCGCCGGGGTCGGGTGATAATTCACCCCTCCACTTT. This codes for CASSSPGSGDNSPLHF. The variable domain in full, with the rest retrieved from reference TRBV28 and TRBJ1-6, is DVKVTQSSRYLVKRTGEKVFLECVQDMDHENMFWYRQDPGLGLRLIYFSYDVKMKEKGDIPEGYSVSREKKERFSLILESASTNQTSMYLCASSSPGSGDNSPLHFGNGTRLTVT.

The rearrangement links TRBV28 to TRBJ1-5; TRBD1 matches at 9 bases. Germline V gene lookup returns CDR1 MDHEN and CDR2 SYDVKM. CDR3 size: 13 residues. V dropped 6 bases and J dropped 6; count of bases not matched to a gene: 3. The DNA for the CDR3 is TGTGCCAGCAGCGGACAGGGGTTTCAGCCCCAGCATTTT. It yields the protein CASSGQGFQPQHF.

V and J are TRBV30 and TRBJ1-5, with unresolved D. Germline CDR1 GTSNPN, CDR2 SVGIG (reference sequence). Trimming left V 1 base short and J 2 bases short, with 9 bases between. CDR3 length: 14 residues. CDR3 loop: CAWSARSGNQPQHF. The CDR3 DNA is TGTGCCTGGAGTGCCCGCTCGGGCAATCAGCCCCAGCATTTT.

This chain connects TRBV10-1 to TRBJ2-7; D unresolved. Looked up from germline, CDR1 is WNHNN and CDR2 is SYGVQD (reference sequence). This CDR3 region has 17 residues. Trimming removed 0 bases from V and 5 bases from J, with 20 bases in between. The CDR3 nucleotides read TGCGCCAGCAGTGAGTCGCCAAAACGAGATCATTTAAACGAGCAGTACTTC. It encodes CASSESPKRDHLNEQYF.

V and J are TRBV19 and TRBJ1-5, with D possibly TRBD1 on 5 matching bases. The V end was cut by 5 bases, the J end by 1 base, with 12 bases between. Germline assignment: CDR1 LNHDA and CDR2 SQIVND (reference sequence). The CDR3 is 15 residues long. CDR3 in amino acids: CASSSGGTSNQPQHF. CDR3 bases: TGTGCCAGTAGTTCGGGGGGGACCAGCAATCAGCCCCAGCATTTT.

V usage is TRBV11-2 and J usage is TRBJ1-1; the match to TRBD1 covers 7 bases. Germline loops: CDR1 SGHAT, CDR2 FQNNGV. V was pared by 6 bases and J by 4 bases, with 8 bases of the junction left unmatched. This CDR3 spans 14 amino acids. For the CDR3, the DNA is TGTGCCAGCAGAAGACAGGGAAGAGGCACTGAAGCTTTCTTT. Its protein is CASRRQGRGTEAFF.

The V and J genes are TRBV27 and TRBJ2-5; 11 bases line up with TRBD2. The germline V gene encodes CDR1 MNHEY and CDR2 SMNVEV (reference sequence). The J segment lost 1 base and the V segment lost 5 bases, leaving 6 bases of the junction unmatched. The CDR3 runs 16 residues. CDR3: CASSPLAGVVQETQYF. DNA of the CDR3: TGTGCCAGCAGTCCACTAGCGGGGGTGGTCCAAGAGACCCAGTACTTC.

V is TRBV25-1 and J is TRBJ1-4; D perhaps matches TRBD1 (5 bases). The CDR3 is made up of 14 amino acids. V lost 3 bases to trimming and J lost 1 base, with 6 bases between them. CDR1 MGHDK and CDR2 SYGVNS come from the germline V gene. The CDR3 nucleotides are TGTGCCAGCAGTGACAGGGTAACTAATGAAAAACTGTTTTTT. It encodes CASSDRVTNEKLFF.

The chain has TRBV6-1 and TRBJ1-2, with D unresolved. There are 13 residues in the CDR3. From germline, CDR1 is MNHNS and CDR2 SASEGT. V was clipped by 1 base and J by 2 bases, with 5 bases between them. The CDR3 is CASSEGRNYGYTF. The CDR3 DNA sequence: TGTGCCAGCAGTGAAGGTCGGAACTATGGCTACACCTTC.

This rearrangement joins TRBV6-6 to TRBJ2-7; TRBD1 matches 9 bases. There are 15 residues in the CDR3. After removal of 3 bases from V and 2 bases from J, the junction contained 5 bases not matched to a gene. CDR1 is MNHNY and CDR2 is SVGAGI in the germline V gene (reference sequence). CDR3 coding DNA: TGTGCCAGCAGTTATGTACAGGGGGCCACCTACGAGCAGTACTTC. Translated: CASSYVQGATYEQYF.

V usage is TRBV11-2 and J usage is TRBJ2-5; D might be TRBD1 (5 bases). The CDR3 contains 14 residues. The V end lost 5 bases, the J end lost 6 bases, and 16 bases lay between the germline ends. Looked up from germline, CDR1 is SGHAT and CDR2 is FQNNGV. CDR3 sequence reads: CASSPEIGVQTQYF. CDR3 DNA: TGTGCCAGCAGCCCCGAGATAGGGGTACAGACCCAGTACTTC.

CDR3 protein: CASSYSRDSYEQYF. As DNA, the CDR3 is TGTGCCAGCAGTTACTCCCGGGATTCCTACGAGCAGTACTTC. V is TRBV6-6 and J is TRBJ2-7, with a tentative D call TRBD2 (5 bases). Germline-derived CDR1 and CDR2 are MNHNY and SVGAGI (reference sequence). The germline V and J ends were trimmed by 0 bases and 1 base, with 7 bases remaining between them. The CDR3 totals 14 residues.

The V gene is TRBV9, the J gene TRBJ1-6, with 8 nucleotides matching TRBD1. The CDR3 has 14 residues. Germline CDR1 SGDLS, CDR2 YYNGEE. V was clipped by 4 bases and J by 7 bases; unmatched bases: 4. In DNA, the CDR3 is TGTGCCAGCAGCCAGGGGGCTAGGAATTCACCCCTCCACTTT. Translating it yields CASSQGARNSPLHF.

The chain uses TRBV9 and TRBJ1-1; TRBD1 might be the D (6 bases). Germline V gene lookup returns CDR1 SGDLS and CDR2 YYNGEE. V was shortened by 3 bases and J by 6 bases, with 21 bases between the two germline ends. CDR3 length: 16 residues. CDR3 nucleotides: TGTGCCAGCAGCGCCCTCGGACAGTCAGTATACCCTGAAGCTTTCTTT. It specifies CASSALGQSVYPEAFF.